A single sample is the source of the 12 T cell receptor beta chains below, sequenced in a study of post-analysis software for immune sequencing data. The library was made from cDNA and included unique molecular identifiers. From the PCR reads, TCRdb called clonotypes with MiXCR, one entry per CDR3 protein. The sample records some 260,000 distinct CDR3 sequences, less than 40% being singletons. These TCRs' antigens remain unknown. Study-level points and caveats: The five TRBV segments detected at higher frequency in patients than in controls included TRBV5-6, TRBV5-1 and TRBV20-1.

Sequencing used blood. The source of these receptors is a girl aged 10 to 17 with multiple sclerosis.

In this sample, this clonotype turned up many times. The rearrangement uses TRBV5-1 and TRBJ1-2, with D hard to call. Deletions cut 1 base from V and 6 bases from J, with 10 bases between. From germline, CDR1 is SGHRS and CDR2 YFSETQ. The CDR3 sequence is 13 residues long. CDR3 amino acids: CASSLRRYDGYTF. The CDR3 DNA reads as TGCGCCAGCAGCTTGAGAAGGTACGATGGCTACACCTTC.

This clonotype showed up many times. The chain uses TRBV20-1 and TRBJ2-1; 9 nucleotides align to TRBD2. Losses at the gene ends were 6 bases for V and 1 base for J; bases not matched to a gene: 4. This CDR3 spans 14 amino acids. Per germline, CDR1 DFQATT and CDR2 SNEGSKA (reference sequence). The CDR3: CSAARGGSYNEQFF. Here the CDR3 DNA reads TGCAGTGCCGCGCGGGGGGGGTCCTACAATGAGCAGTTCTTC.

The V call is TRBV4-1, the J call TRBJ1-5; perhaps TRBD1 as D (5 bases). The CDR3 sequence is 16 residues long. V gave up 0 bases and J gave up 9 bases, with 18 bases separating them. Germline V CDR1 and CDR2: MGHRA, YSYEKL. CDR3 nucleotides: TGCGCCAGCAGCCAAGATGGGGCAGGAGACCCGCGGCCCCAGCATTTT. Translated: CASSQDGAGDPRPQHF.

Details on this clonotype: This may be a read error, as it is one base from a much larger clone. This chain joins TRBV20-1 and TRBJ1-2, with TRBD1 as a possible D gene (5 bases). CDR1 is DFQATT and CDR2 is SNEGSKA in the germline V gene (reference sequence). This CDR3 comprises 14 residues. The CDR3 spells CSAQEQAANYGNTF. DNA for the CDR3: TGCAGTGCCCAAGAACAGGCAGCTAACTATGGCAACACCTTC.

With respect to this clonotype: A much bigger clone sits one base away, suggesting this may be a read error. The gene calls are TRBV7-2 and TRBJ2-5; TRBD1 is a possible D gene (6 bases). V lost 5 bases to trimming and J lost 4 bases, with 11 bases between them. The CDR3 loop spans 13 amino acids. CDR1 and CDR2 (germline): SGHTA, FQGNSA. For the CDR3, the DNA is TGTGCCAGCAGCCGGACAGAGTCAGAGACCCAGTACTTC. This gives the protein CASSRTESETQYF.

The rearrangement links TRBV4-1 to TRBJ2-1, with 10 bases lining up with TRBD2. The CDR3 is made up of 16 amino acids. The germline V gene encodes CDR1 MGHRA and CDR2 YSYEKL. J lost 10 bases, V lost 0 bases, and 9 bases had no gene match. CDR3 coding DNA: TGCGCCAGCAGCCAAGAAGGAAGCGGGGGGGCCGGGGAGCAGTTCTTC. This sequence encodes CASSQEGSGGAGEQFF.

This clonotype was picked up many times. This chain links TRBV3-1 with TRBJ2-1, with a tentative D call TRBD1 (6 bases). The V gene lost 4 bases and the J gene lost 5 bases, with 12 bases spanning the gap. The CDR3 contains 14 residues. Germline V CDR1 and CDR2: LGHDT, YNNKEL (reference sequence). CDR3 in amino acids: CASSPLWTDNEQFF. Here the CDR3 DNA reads TGTGCCAGCAGCCCCCTCTGGACAGACAATGAGCAGTTCTTC.

This clonotype was counted between two and nine times. V gene TRBV9 combines with J gene TRBJ2-7; the D gene is possibly TRBD2 (6 bases). CDR1 is SGDLS and CDR2 is YYNGEE in the germline V gene. The CDR3 totals 16 residues. Trimming pared 0 bases from V and 7 bases from J, leaving 20 bases between. The CDR3: CASSVDGGSLLREQYF. In DNA form, the CDR3 reads TGTGCCAGCAGCGTAGATGGAGGGTCCCTCCTGAGGGAGCAGTACTTC.

CDR3 DNA: TGTGCCATCAGTGAGGGACCCCTCAATGAGCAGTTCTTC. Protein: CAISEGPLNEQFF. The chain has TRBV10-3 and TRBJ2-1; D unclear. The V end lost 2 bases, the J end lost 6 bases, and 8 bases lay between the germline ends. Germline CDR1 reads ENHRY; CDR2 reads SYGVKD. CDR3 length equals 13 residues.

The table lists this clonotype with many counts. V gene TRBV29-1 combines with J gene TRBJ1-1; 8 bases match TRBD1. Germline V gene sequence: CDR1 SQVTM, CDR2 ANQGSEA. The CDR3 runs to 14 residues. V was pared by 2 bases and J by 10 bases, with 12 bases of the junction left unmatched. The CDR3 sequence: CSVELRTGRGAAFF. CDR3 nucleotides: TGCAGCGTTGAACTCCGGACAGGGAGGGGTGCAGCTTTCTTT.

Comments on this clonotype: It may be a read error: a sequence one base away is much more abundant. The gene calls are TRBV20-1 and TRBJ2-1; TRBD1 aligns across 7 bases. Germline CDR1 reads DFQATT; CDR2 reads SNEGSKA (reference sequence). The CDR3 extends over 15 amino acids. CDR3 bases: TGCAGTGCTAGGGCCGGGACAGCCTCCTACAATGGGCAGTTCTTC. This encodes CSARAGTASYNGQFF.

This clonotype occurred once. The chain recombines TRBV4-2 with TRBJ2-3, with 8 bases identical to TRBD2. Per germline, CDR1 LGHNA and CDR2 YNFKEQ. CDR3 size: 16 residues. V gave up 2 bases and J gave up 4 bases; unmatched junction bases: 8. The CDR3 nucleotides read TGTGCCAGCAGCCAAATGGCGGGGGGTAGTGCAGATACGCAGTATTTT. It encodes CASSQMAGGSADTQYF.